The 7 T cell receptor beta chains in this list originate from one sample, sequenced in a study of blood T cell repertoires in COVID-19. The table came from immunoSEQ multiplex PCR; TCRdb's copy has only in-frame clones and leaves some out. The sample has about 70,000 clones, 80% to 90% seen once. Material: peripheral blood. Every receptor here comes from a woman aged 18-30 years with acute or convalescent COVID-19.

The V call is TRBV2, the J call TRBJ1-6; perhaps TRBD1 as D (6 bases). The CDR3 is 12 residues long. In germline, CDR1 is SNHLY, CDR2 FYNNEI. The ends were cut back, 6 bases at V and 10 bases at J, with 10 bases in the middle. The CDR3 protein is CASRHRDSPLHF. In DNA form, the CDR3 reads TGTGCCAGCAGGCACAGGGACTCACCCCTCCACTTT.

The V and J genes are TRBV7-2 and TRBJ2-3; the match to TRBD2 covers 9 bases. The junction had 6 bases not matched to a gene; V was cut back by 5 bases and J by 3 bases. Germline V gene sequence: CDR1 SGHTA, CDR2 FQGNSA. The CDR3 has 15 amino acids. The CDR3 DNA follows: TGTGCCAGCAGCACGAGCGGGAGGAGGACAGATACGCAGTATTTT. Its translation: CASSTSGRRTDTQYF.

The gene calls are TRBV19 and TRBJ1-2, with D possibly TRBD1 on 5 matching bases. With 0 bases removed from V and 4 bases from J, the gap between germline ends came to 9 bases. Germline CDR1 and CDR2: LNHDA and SQIVND (reference sequence). This CDR3 is 14 amino acids long. DNA for the CDR3: TGTGCCAGTAGTATAGATCGACAGACCTATGGCTACACCTTC. It codes for CASSIDRQTYGYTF.

V is TRBV7-9 and J is TRBJ2-2, with D maybe TRBD1 (5 bases). This CDR3 region has 15 residues. Looked up from germline, CDR1 is SEHNR and CDR2 is FQNEAQ (reference sequence). Trimming stripped 5 bases from V and 6 bases from J, with 16 bases between. This CDR3 is CASSPRGEVSGELFF. In DNA form, the CDR3 reads TGTGCCAGCAGCCCTAGGGGCGAGGTATCCGGGGAGCTGTTTTTT.

The chain combines TRBV19 with TRBJ1-5; D may be TRBD1 (6 bases). Between the trimmed V and J ends, which lost 7 bases and 6 bases, there was a span of 16 bases. CDR1 is LNHDA, CDR2 SQIVND, per germline (reference sequence). The CDR3 has 14 amino acids. The CDR3 region is CASKHQGPGQPQHF. CDR3 coding DNA: TGTGCCAGTAAGCACCAGGGGCCCGGTCAGCCCCAGCATTTT.

The rearrangement uses TRBV16 and TRBJ1-5; weak D call: TRBD1 (5 bases). The ends were cut back, 5 bases at V and 1 base at J, with 21 bases in the middle. From germline, CDR1 is KGHSY and CDR2 FQNENV. CDR3 length: 18 amino acids. CDR3 residues: CASSKFGLAGQSNQPQHF. CDR3 bases: TGTGCCAGCAGCAAATTCGGTCTGGCCGGACAAAGCAATCAGCCCCAGCATTTT.

The chain is built from TRBV27 and TRBJ2-5, with D possibly matching TRBD2 (6 bases). Per germline, CDR1 MNHEY and CDR2 SMNVEV (reference sequence). CDR3 size: 12 residues. Trimming shortened V by 8 bases and J by 3 bases, and 10 bases separated the two germline ends. The CDR3 nucleotides read TGTGCCAGCGCCGGAGGGGAAGAGACCCAGTACTTC. Translated: CASAGGEETQYF.